This TCR beta chain came from a study of blood T cell repertoires in COVID-19. Study context: Material from acute and convalescent COVID-19 was sourced from the United States, Italy and Spain. T cells, B-cell-depleted T cells, or PBMCs provided the cDNA or gDNA that served as material.

Authors' analysis steps: Scientists estimated how many nucleated cells there were by amplifying reference gene primers. Profiled with immunoSEQ multiplex PCR; TCRdb holds only in-frame clones, not every one. V, J and clone size are taken as reported in that table, and D and trimming were inferred from the DNA itself. The data contain about 160,000 clones, over 80% of them singletons. CDR3 length: 14 amino acids. Germline assignment: CDR1 MNHEY and CDR2 SVGAGI. V dropped 8 bases and J dropped 8; count of bases not matched to a gene: 11. The chain combines TRBV6-5 with TRBJ2-4; TRBD1 agrees at 8 bases. The specimen was peripheral blood. The TCR was taken from a woman aged 60-75 years with acute or convalescent COVID-19. CDR3 protein: CASSDRVSLYIQYF. CDR3 DNA: TGTGCCAGCTCGGACAGGGTTTCTCTTTACATTCAGTACTTC.